This T cell receptor (beta chain) is drawn from a study of Graves' ophthalmopathy and Graves' hyperthyroidism. General study points: The blood repertoire also included most expanded thyroid clonotypes above 0.001 frequency.

This clonotype was observed at least ten times. What it binds is not known. Germline lookup yields CDR1 KGHDR and CDR2 SFDVKD. V shed 7 bases and J shed 2 bases, with 17 bases lying between them. CDR3 length: 17 amino acids. Transcripts of RNA were the source for amplifying TCR beta CDR3 regions. The library came from an HTBI-primed first-round RT-PCR and a second-round multiplex PCR. Each CDR3 protein gets one entry after TCRdb re-called the multiplex PCR reads with MiXCR. The sample shows 200,000 to 250,000 distinct CDR3 sequences, about 46% of them seen only once. V is TRBV24-1 and J is TRBJ2-6, with D perhaps TRBD1 (6 bases). The sequenced sample was peripheral blood. This receptor was taken from an adult man with Graves' ophthalmopathy. This CDR3 reads CATSGTRGLPGANVLTF. CDR3 nucleotide sequence: TGTGCCACCAGCGGAACGAGGGGGTTACCTGGGGCCAACGTCCTGACTTTC.